Below, 21 T cell receptor beta chains from the same sample are listed, as sequenced in a study of CD8 T cells in ankylosing spondylitis. Study-wide results and caveats: One TCR beta motif, made up of eight highly homologous variants, appeared characteristic of ankylosing spondylitis blood.

Via MiXCR, TCRdb re-called the 5' RACE reads, giving one row per CDR3 protein. The sample has over 450,000 distinct CDR3 sequences, approximately 11% seen once. Antigens for these TCRs are unknown. The specimen sequenced was blood, either unsorted or a sorted T cell fraction (not recorded which). These receptors all come from a male donor with ankylosing spondylitis.

The gene calls are TRBV20-1 and TRBJ1-5; 9 bases fit TRBD1. Germline-derived CDR1 and CDR2 are DFQATT and SNEGSKA (reference sequence). J was trimmed by 6 bases and V by 1 base; bases with no gene match: 7. This CDR3 has 15 amino acids. The CDR3 region has the DNA TGCAGTGCTAGAGTCGGGACAGGGCGGATTCAGCCCCAGCATTTT. Protein sequence: CSARVGTGRIQPQHF.

This clonotype appeared a few times. V usage is TRBV29-1 and J usage is TRBJ2-5; D is unclear. CDR1 and CDR2 from the germline V gene are SQVTM and ANQGSEA. The germline V and J ends were trimmed by 4 bases and 5 bases, with 11 bases remaining between them. The CDR3 has 12 amino acids. The CDR3 region is CSVVGVEETQYF. The CDR3, as DNA: TGCAGCGTTGTTGGGGTGGAGGAGACCCAGTACTTC.

This clonotype appeared a few times. The chain links TRBV5-6 to TRBJ2-5, with TRBD1 as a possible D gene (6 bases). CDR1 SGHDT and CDR2 YYEEEE come from the germline V gene. Trimming took 0 bases from V and 4 from J, leaving 10 bases between them. CDR3 length: 14 amino acids. CDR3 loop: CASSLVGQLETQYF. CDR3 sequence (DNA): TGTGCCAGCAGCTTGGTTGGACAGTTAGAGACCCAGTACTTC.

This clonotype was counted between two and nine times. The CDR3 spells CASSLIPGANTEAFF. The CDR3 region has the DNA TGTGCCAGCAGCTTAATCCCCGGGGCCAACACTGAAGCTTTCTTT. The gene calls are TRBV7-6 and TRBJ1-1; D is possibly TRBD1 (5 bases). This CDR3 comprises 15 residues. CDR1 and CDR2 from the germline V gene are SGHVS and FNYEAQ. V lost 2 bases to trimming and J lost 2 bases, with 12 bases between them.

This chain links TRBV20-1 with TRBJ2-5, with 7 bases lining up with TRBD2. Germline CDR1 DFQATT, CDR2 SNEGSKA (reference sequence). This CDR3 has 15 amino acids. Trimming cost V 4 bases and J 1 base; bases outside gene matches: 9. The CDR3 reads CSATRTSSGQETQYF. The CDR3 DNA follows: TGCAGTGCTACCAGGACTAGTTCTGGCCAAGAGACCCAGTACTTC.

The gene calls are TRBV20-1 and TRBJ1-1; D is unresolved. The germline V gene encodes CDR1 DFQATT and CDR2 SNEGSKA (reference sequence). This CDR3 is 12 amino acids long. V shed 7 bases and J shed 2 bases, with 11 bases lying between them. The CDR3 coding sequence is TGCAGTGGCAGACATTCCAACACTGAAGCTTTCTTT. This translates into CSGRHSNTEAFF.

This clonotype was found a few times. The chain carries TRBV20-1 and TRBJ1-5; no firm D call. Germline CDR1 and CDR2: DFQATT and SNEGSKA (reference sequence). The CDR3 runs 12 residues. Trimming stripped 5 bases from V and 4 bases from J, with 9 bases between. CDR3 residues: CSASGLNQPQHF. CDR3 in DNA: TGCAGTGCTTCGGGCCTAAATCAGCCCCAGCATTTT.

This clonotype was observed a few times. J is TRBJ2-2 and V is TRBV5-1, with 8 nucleotides matching TRBD2. The CDR3 has 16 residues. Germline assignment: CDR1 SGHRS and CDR2 YFSETQ. V lost 4 bases and J lost 4; bases outside the gene matches: 9. CDR3 sequence reads: CASSPTGTSSTGELFF. For the CDR3, the DNA is TGCGCCAGCAGCCCTACCGGGACTAGTTCCACCGGGGAGCTGTTTTTT.

The CDR3 coding sequence is TGTGCCAGCAGCCAAGCAGGGGGCAATGAGCAGTTCTTC. It codes for CASSQAGGNEQFF. The chain combines TRBV3-1 with TRBJ2-1; 7 bases align to TRBD1. The CDR3 consists of 13 residues. V gave up 1 base and J gave up 6 bases; unmatched junction bases: 0. The germline gives CDR1 LGHDT, CDR2 YNNKEL (reference sequence).

The chain recombines TRBV2 with TRBJ1-5, with TRBD1 identical over 8 bases. Trimming cost V 7 bases and J 5 bases; bases outside gene matches: 7. Germline CDR1 is SNHLY and CDR2 is FYNNEI. CDR3 length: 14 residues. In nucleotides, the CDR3 is TGTGCCAGCACCTCGGACAGGGCCTATCAGCCCCAGCATTTT. This encodes CASTSDRAYQPQHF.

This clonotype occurred a few times. V gene TRBV19 combines with J gene TRBJ1-5; weak D call: TRBD1 (5 bases). CDR3 size: 15 residues. Trimming left V 4 bases short and J 0 bases short, with 10 bases between. Germline V CDR1 and CDR2: LNHDA, SQIVND (reference sequence). The DNA of the CDR3 is TGTGCCAGTAGTACCCACAGGAATAGCAATCAGCCCCAGCATTTT. Protein product: CASSTHRNSNQPQHF.

There are many counts of this clonotype. The genes are TRBV29-1 and TRBJ2-3, with 11 bases aligning to TRBD1. The trim removed 8 bases at V and 3 bases at J, leaving 7 bases unmatched. Looked up from germline, CDR1 is SQVTM and CDR2 is ANQGSEA. The CDR3 spans 14 residues. DNA for the CDR3: TGCAGCCACGGACAGGGGGCGCCGACAGATACGCAGTATTTT. Protein: CSHGQGAPTDTQYF.

This clonotype has at least ten counts. The gene calls are TRBV24-1 and TRBJ2-3, with unresolved D. From germline, CDR1 is KGHDR and CDR2 SFDVKD. The length of the CDR3 is 13 residues. Trimming pared 4 bases from V and 6 bases from J, leaving 10 bases between. This CDR3 is CATSDPGLDTQYF. The CDR3 region has the DNA TGTGCCACCAGTGACCCTGGTTTGGATACGCAGTATTTT.

This rearrangement joins TRBV6-5 to TRBJ1-6; D is unclear. V was trimmed by 2 bases and J by 8 bases, leaving 10 bases between them. CDR1 is MNHEY, CDR2 SVGAGI, per germline. The CDR3 totals 14 residues. In DNA, the CDR3 is TGTGCCAGCAGTTACCGCGACCGACATTCACCCCTCCACTTT. The encoded protein is CASSYRDRHSPLHF.

This clonotype was seen more than once but under ten times. The chain is built from TRBV12-3 or TRBV12-4 and TRBJ2-7, with 8 positions matching TRBD2. The V segment lost 5 bases and the J segment 0 bases; nucleotides outside the gene matches: 3. The CDR3 sequence is 14 residues long. CDR3 nucleotides: TGTGCCAGCAGTATGAGCGGGAGCTCCTACGAGCAGTACTTC. Its translation is CASSMSGSSYEQYF.

In its sample, this clonotype was seen a few times. The V and J genes are TRBV20-1 and TRBJ2-1, with D uncertain. The V end lost 5 bases, the J end lost 7 bases, and 18 bases lay between the germline ends. The CDR3 runs 14 residues. The germline V gene has CDR1 DFQATT and CDR2 SNEGSKA (reference sequence). CDR3 bases: TGCAGTGCTCCAAGCCCTCGCGGCCTAAATGAGCAGTTCTTC. The encoded protein is CSAPSPRGLNEQFF.

The chain has TRBV10-3 and TRBJ1-1, with D possibly TRBD1 on 5 matching bases. Germline loops: CDR1 ENHRY, CDR2 SYGVKD. V was pared by 11 bases and J by 3 bases, with 25 bases between. The CDR3 is 16 amino acids. The CDR3 sequence is CASQGGSAAKDTEAFF. The CDR3 DNA sequence: TGTGCCTCCCAGGGTGGTTCGGCAGCAAAGGACACTGAAGCTTTCTTT.

Only a few counts were recorded for this clonotype. This chain links TRBV24-1 with TRBJ2-7, with no clear D. Germline lookup yields CDR1 KGHDR and CDR2 SFDVKD. The CDR3 is 14 residues long. The V end lost 2 bases, the J end lost 4 bases, and 11 bases lay between the germline ends. The DNA for the CDR3 is TGTGCCACCAGTGATTCGACAACATTATACGAGCAGTACTTC. It translates to CATSDSTTLYEQYF.

This clonotype was observed a handful of times. The J gene is TRBJ1-1, the V gene TRBV5-1; maybe TRBD1 (5 bases). The germline gives CDR1 SGHRS, CDR2 YFSETQ. V lost 4 bases, J lost 3 bases, and 13 bases lay in between. The CDR3 extends over 14 amino acids. In DNA form, the CDR3 reads TGCGCCAGCAGCCTGTCCGGGGCGCACACTGAAGCTTTCTTT. It encodes CASSLSGAHTEAFF.

This clonotype has more than one count but fewer than ten. This sequence joins TRBV7-9 and TRBJ2-1, with TRBD2 identical over 11 bases. The germline CDR1 and CDR2 sequences are SEHNR and FQNEAQ (reference sequence). Germline trimming cut 3 bases from V and 7 bases from J; bases unmatched to any gene: 8. This CDR3 has 16 residues. In DNA form, the CDR3 reads TGTGCCAGCAGCTTGTCACTAGCGGGAGTCGAAAATGAGCAGTTCTTC. This sequence encodes CASSLSLAGVENEQFF.

V and J are TRBV29-1 and TRBJ2-6; 8 bases match TRBD1. The germline V gene has CDR1 SQVTM and CDR2 ANQGSEA. Trimming at V came to 6 bases and at J to 6 bases, leaving 7 bases not matched to a gene. The CDR3 has 14 amino acids. CDR3 DNA: TGCAGCGTCGGGGACAGGCGAGCGGCCAACGTCCTGACTTTC. Translated, it gives CSVGDRRAANVLTF.